This is a list of T cell receptor beta chains from one sample in a study of shared clonotypes between healthy human individuals. Method: immunoSEQ multiplex PCR; TCRdb's copy keeps in-frame clones and lacks some. This sample carries roughly 2 million clones, about 95% of them seen once, and the ten largest clones take 0.13%. The sequenced sample consisted of naive CD4+ T cells sorted from blood. These receptors all come from a young man in good health. Each CDR3 is given with its conserved first and last residue. Each record gives: clone size, D gene, J gene, V gene, CDR3 DNA, CDR3 protein. A D gene is named only where the DNA matches it firmly. Only part of the rows carry a size: once, few, many, or a class if the clone is expanded.

clone_size: NA; d_call: TRBD1; j_call: TRBJ2-7; v_call: TRBV5-8; cdr3_nt: TGTGCCAGCAGCCCCTCACTAGGGACAGGGAGCCCCTACGAGCAGTACTTC; cdr3_aa: CASSPSLGTGSPYEQYF
clone_size: NA; d_call: TRBD1; j_call: TRBJ2-7; v_call: TRBV13; cdr3_nt: TGTGCCAGCAGCTTAGCCTACAGGGGCGGGTACGAGCAGTACTTC; cdr3_aa: CASSLAYRGGYEQYF
clone_size: NA; d_call: NA; j_call: TRBJ2-5; v_call: TRBV13; cdr3_nt: TGTGCCAGCAGCTTAGTCCCAGGCGGCCCCCACTTC; cdr3_aa: CASSLVPGGPHF
clone_size: NA; d_call: NA; j_call: TRBJ1-2; v_call: TRBV14; cdr3_nt: TGTGCCAGCAGCCACCTAACAGGGACCTACATCTATGGCTACACCTTC; cdr3_aa: CASSHLTGTYIYGYTF
clone_size: NA; d_call: TRBD1; j_call: TRBJ1-6; v_call: TRBV27; cdr3_nt: TGTGCCAGCAGTCCAGGGGGGGGAAATTCACCCCTCCACTTT; cdr3_aa: CASSPGGGNSPLHF
clone_size: once; d_call: NA; j_call: TRBJ1-1; v_call: TRBV2; cdr3_nt: TGTGCCAGCCAACAACTTAGCTCGGGGGGGAGCACTGAAGCTTTCTTT; cdr3_aa: CASQQLSSGGSTEAFF
clone_size: NA; d_call: NA; j_call: TRBJ2-5; v_call: TRBV5-1; cdr3_nt: TGCGCCAGCACCGCGGGACCGGCCGCTGAGACCCAGTACTTC; cdr3_aa: CASTAGPAAETQYF
clone_size: NA; d_call: NA; j_call: TRBJ1-2; v_call: TRBV6-6; cdr3_nt: TGTGCCAGCAGTTACTTGTCAGGGGCCCTAGGCTACACCTTC; cdr3_aa: CASSYLSGALGYTF
clone_size: once; d_call: NA; j_call: TRBJ1-5; v_call: TRBV11-2; cdr3_nt: TGTGCCAGCAGCCTAACAGGGTACAATCAGCCCCAGCATTTT; cdr3_aa: CASSLTGYNQPQHF
clone_size: NA; d_call: TRBD2; j_call: TRBJ2-1; v_call: TRBV5-1; cdr3_nt: TGCGCCAGCAGCTTTAGCGGGGAGGGGTACAATGAGCAGTTCTTC; cdr3_aa: CASSFSGEGYNEQFF
clone_size: once; d_call: NA; j_call: TRBJ2-5; v_call: TRBV18; cdr3_nt: TGTGCCAGCTCACCCACGGGAGTTCCCAAAGAGACCCAGTACTTC; cdr3_aa: CASSPTGVPKETQYF
clone_size: NA; d_call: TRBD1; j_call: TRBJ2-7; v_call: TRBV5-1; cdr3_nt: TGCGCCAGCAGCTTGGAGGGGGCCGCCTACGAGCAGTACTTC; cdr3_aa: CASSLEGAAYEQYF
clone_size: NA; d_call: TRBD2; j_call: TRBJ2-3; v_call: TRBV11-2; cdr3_nt: TGTGCCAGCAGCTTAGAGGCTAGCGGGAGGGCCGGCACAGATACGCAGTATTTT; cdr3_aa: CASSLEASGRAGTDTQYF
clone_size: NA; d_call: TRBD1; j_call: TRBJ2-7; v_call: TRBV18; cdr3_nt: TGTGCCAGCTCACCCTCGGGACAGGGGCCCTACGAGCAGTACTTC; cdr3_aa: CASSPSGQGPYEQYF
clone_size: NA; d_call: TRBD2; j_call: TRBJ2-7; v_call: TRBV5-1; cdr3_nt: TGCGCCAGCAGCTCGGGGATACTAGCGGGGGGCTCCTACGAGCAGTACTTC; cdr3_aa: CASSSGILAGGSYEQYF
clone_size: NA; d_call: TRBD1; j_call: TRBJ2-5; v_call: TRBV6-5; cdr3_nt: TGTGCCAGCAGTTACTCAGGGACAGGTATCCAAGAGACCCAGTACTTC; cdr3_aa: CASSYSGTGIQETQYF
clone_size: NA; d_call: TRBD1; j_call: TRBJ1-2; v_call: TRBV5-4; cdr3_nt: TGTGCCAGCAGCCGGACAGGGGCTAACTATGGCTACACCTTC; cdr3_aa: CASSRTGANYGYTF
clone_size: NA; d_call: TRBD1; j_call: TRBJ1-1; v_call: TRBV11-2; cdr3_nt: TGTGCCAGCAGCCTCCAGACAGGGGGCACTGAAGCTTTCTTT; cdr3_aa: CASSLQTGGTEAFF
clone_size: NA; d_call: NA; j_call: TRBJ2-2; v_call: TRBV21-1; cdr3_nt: TGTGCCAGCAGCCATCCCCGACAGGTTTTCTTAGAGCCCGGGGAGCTGTTTTTT; cdr3_aa: CASSHPRQVFLEPGELFF
clone_size: NA; d_call: NA; j_call: TRBJ2-6; v_call: TRBV18; cdr3_nt: TGTGCCAGCTCACCACTGAACTCTGGGGCCAACGTCCTGACTTTC; cdr3_aa: CASSPLNSGANVLTF
clone_size: NA; d_call: TRBD2; j_call: TRBJ2-7; v_call: TRBV19; cdr3_nt: TGTGCCAGTAGTATGACTAGCGGGATCTACGAGCAGTACTTC; cdr3_aa: CASSMTSGIYEQYF
clone_size: NA; d_call: TRBD2; j_call: TRBJ2-7; v_call: TRBV4-1; cdr3_nt: TGCGCCAGCAGCCAAGCACTAGCGGGAGCCTACGAGCAGTACTTC; cdr3_aa: CASSQALAGAYEQYF